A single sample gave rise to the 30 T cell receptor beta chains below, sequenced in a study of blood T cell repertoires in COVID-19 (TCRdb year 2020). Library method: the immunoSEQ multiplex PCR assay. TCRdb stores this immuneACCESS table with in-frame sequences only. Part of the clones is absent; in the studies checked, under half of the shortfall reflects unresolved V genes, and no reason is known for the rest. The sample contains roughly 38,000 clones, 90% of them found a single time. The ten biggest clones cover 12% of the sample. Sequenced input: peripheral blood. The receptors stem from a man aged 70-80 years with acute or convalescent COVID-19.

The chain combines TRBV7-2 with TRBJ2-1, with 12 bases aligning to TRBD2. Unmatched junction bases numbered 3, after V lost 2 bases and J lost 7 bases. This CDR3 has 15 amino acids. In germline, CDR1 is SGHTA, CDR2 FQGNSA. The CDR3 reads CASSLLAGGENEQFF. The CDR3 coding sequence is TGTGCCAGCAGCTTACTAGCGGGAGGGGAAAATGAGCAGTTCTTC.

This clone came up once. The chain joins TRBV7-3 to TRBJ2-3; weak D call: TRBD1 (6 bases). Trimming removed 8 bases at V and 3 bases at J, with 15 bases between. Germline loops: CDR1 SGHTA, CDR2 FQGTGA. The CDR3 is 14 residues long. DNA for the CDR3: TGTGCCAGCGCAGACCTAAGGGGGACAGATACGCAGTATTTT. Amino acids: CASADLRGTDTQYF.

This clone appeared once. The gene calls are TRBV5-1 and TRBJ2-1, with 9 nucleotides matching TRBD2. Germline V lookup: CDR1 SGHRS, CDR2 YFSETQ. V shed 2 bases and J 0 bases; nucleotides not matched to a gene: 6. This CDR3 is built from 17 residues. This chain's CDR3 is CASSFLTSGSSYNEQFF. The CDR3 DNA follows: TGCGCCAGCAGCTTCTTGACTAGCGGATCCTCCTACAATGAGCAGTTCTTC.

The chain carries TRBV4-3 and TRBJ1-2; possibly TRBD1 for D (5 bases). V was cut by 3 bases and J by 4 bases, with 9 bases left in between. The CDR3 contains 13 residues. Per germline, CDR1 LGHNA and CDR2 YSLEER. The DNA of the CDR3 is TGCGCCAGCAGCCAGGGACTTTCCTATGGCTACACCTTC. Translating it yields CASSQGLSYGYTF.

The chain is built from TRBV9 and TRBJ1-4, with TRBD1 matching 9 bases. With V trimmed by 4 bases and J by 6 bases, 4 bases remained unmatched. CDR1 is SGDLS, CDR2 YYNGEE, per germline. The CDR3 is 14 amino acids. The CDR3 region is CASSMGQGYEKLFF. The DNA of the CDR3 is TGTGCCAGCAGCATGGGACAGGGTTATGAAAAACTGTTTTTT.

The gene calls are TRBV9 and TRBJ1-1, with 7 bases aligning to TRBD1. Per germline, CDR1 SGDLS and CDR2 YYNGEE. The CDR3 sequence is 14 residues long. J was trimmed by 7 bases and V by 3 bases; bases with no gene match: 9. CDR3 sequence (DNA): TGTGCCAGCAGCGGCGTTCACAGGGGAGGTGAAGCTTTCTTT. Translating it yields CASSGVHRGGEAFF.

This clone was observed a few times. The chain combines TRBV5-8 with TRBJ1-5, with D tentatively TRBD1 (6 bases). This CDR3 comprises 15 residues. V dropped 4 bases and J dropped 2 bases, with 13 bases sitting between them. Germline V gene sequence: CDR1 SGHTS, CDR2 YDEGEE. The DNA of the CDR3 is TGTGCCAGCAGCGCCCGGTCAGGGGGCAATCAGCCCCAGCATTTT. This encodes CASSARSGGNQPQHF.

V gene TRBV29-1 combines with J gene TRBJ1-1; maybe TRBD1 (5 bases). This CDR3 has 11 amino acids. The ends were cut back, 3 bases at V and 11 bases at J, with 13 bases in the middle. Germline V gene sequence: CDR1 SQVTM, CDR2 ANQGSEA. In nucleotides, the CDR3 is TGCAGCGTTGAGCTGGGGCCGAGGGCTTTCTTT. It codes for CSVELGPRAFF.

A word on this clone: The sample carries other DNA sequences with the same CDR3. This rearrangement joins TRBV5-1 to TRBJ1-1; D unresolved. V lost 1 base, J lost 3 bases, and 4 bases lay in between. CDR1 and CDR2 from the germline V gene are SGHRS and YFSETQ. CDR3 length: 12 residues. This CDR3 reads CASSLSDTEAFF. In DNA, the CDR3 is TGCGCCAGCAGCTTGTCGGACACTGAAGCTTTCTTT.

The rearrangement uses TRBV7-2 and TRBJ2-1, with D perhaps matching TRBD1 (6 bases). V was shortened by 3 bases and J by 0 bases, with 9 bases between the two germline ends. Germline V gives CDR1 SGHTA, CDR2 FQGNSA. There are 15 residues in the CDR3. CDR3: CASSLLGGSYNEQFF. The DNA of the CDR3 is TGTGCCAGCAGCTTGTTAGGGGGCTCCTACAATGAGCAGTTCTTC.

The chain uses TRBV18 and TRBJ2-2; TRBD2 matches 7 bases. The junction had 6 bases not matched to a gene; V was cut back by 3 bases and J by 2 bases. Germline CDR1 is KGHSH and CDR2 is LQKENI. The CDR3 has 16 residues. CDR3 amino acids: CASSPGLAENTGELFF. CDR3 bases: TGTGCCAGCTCACCCGGCCTAGCGGAAAACACCGGGGAGCTGTTTTTT.

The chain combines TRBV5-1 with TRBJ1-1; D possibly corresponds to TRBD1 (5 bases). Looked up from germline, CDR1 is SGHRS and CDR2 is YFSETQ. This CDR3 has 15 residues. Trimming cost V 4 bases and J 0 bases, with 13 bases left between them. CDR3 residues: CASSGKGILNTEAFF. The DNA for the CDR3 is TGCGCCAGCAGCGGTAAGGGGATACTGAACACTGAAGCTTTCTTT.

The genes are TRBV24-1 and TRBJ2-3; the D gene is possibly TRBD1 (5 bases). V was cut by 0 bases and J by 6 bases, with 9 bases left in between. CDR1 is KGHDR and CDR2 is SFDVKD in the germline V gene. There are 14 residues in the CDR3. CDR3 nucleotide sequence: TGTGCCACCAGTGATTTGTACAGGTCGGATACGCAGTATTTT. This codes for CATSDLYRSDTQYF.

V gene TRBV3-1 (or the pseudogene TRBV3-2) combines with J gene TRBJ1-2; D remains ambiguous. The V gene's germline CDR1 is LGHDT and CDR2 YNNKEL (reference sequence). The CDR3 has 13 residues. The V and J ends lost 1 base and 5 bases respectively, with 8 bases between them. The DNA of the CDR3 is TGTGCCAGCAGCCAAGGGCGGGGATATGGCTACACCTTC. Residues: CASSQGRGYGYTF.

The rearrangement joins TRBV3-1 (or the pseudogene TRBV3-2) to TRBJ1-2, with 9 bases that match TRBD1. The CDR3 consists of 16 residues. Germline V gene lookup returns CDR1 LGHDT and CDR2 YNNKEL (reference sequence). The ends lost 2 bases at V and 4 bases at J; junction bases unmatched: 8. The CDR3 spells CASSQPNRGRSYGYTF. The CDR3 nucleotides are TGTGCCAGCAGCCAACCGAACAGGGGGCGCAGCTATGGCTACACCTTC.

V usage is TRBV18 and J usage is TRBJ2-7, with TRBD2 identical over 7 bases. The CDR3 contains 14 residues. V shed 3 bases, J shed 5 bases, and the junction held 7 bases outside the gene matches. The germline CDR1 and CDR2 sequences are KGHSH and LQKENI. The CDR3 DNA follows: TGTGCCAGCTCACCCGACCGGGAGGTGGACGAGCAGTACTTC. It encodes CASSPDREVDEQYF.

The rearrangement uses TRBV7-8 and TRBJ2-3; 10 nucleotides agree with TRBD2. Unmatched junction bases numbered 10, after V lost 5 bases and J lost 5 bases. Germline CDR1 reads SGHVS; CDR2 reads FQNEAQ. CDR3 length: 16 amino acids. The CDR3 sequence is CASSRVSGRYKDTQYF. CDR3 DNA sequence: TGTGCCAGCAGCCGAGTTAGCGGGAGGTACAAAGATACGCAGTATTTT.

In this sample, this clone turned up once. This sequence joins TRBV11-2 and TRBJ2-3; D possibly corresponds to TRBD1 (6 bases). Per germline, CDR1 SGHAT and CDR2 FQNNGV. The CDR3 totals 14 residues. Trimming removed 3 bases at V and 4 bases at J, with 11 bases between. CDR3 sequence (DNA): TGTGCCAGCAGCTTCTCCGGGACACCAGATACGCAGTATTTT. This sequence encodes CASSFSGTPDTQYF. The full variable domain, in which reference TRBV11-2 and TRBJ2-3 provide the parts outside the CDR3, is EAGVAQSPRYKIIEKRQSVAFWCNPISGHATLYWYQQILGQGPKLLIQFQNNGVVDDSQLPKDRFSAERLKGVDSTLKIQPAKLEDSAVYLCASSFSGTPDTQYFGPGTRLTVL.

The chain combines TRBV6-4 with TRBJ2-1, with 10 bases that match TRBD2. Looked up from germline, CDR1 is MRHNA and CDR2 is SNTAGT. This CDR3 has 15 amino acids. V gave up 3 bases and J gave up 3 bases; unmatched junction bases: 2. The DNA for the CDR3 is TGTGCCAGCAGTGAAGGGACTAGCGACTACAATGAGCAGTTCTTC. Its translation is CASSEGTSDYNEQFF.

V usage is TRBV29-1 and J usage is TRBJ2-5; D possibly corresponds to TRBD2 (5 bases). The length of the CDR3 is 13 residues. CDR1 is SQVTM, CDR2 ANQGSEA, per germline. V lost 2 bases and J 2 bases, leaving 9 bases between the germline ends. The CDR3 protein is CSVEPGSQETQYF. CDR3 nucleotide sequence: TGCAGCGTTGAACCGGGGTCTCAAGAGACCCAGTACTTC.

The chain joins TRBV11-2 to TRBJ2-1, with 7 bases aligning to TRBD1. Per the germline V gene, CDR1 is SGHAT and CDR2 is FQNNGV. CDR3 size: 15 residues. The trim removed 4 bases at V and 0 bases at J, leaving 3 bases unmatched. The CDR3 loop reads CASSYRGDSYNEQFF. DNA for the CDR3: TGTGCCAGCAGCTACAGGGGAGACTCCTACAATGAGCAGTTCTTC.

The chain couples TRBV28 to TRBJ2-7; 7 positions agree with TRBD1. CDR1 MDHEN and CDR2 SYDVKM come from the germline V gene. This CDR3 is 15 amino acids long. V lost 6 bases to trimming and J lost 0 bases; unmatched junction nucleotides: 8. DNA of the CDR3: TGTGCCAGCAGCACTGACGGGACAGACTCCTACGAGCAGTACTTC. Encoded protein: CASSTDGTDSYEQYF.

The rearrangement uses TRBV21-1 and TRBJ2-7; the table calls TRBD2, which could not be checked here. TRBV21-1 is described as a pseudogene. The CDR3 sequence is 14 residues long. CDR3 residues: CASPGRGLTYEQYF. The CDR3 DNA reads TGTGCCAGCCCCGGGAGGGGCCTTACCTACGAGCAGTACTTC.

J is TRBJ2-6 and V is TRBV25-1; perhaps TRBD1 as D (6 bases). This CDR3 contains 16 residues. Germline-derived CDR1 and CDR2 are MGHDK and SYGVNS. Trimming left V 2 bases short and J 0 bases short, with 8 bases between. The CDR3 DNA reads TGTGCCAGCAGTGAACAGGGGCTCTCTGGGGCCAACGTCCTGACTTTC. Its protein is CASSEQGLSGANVLTF.

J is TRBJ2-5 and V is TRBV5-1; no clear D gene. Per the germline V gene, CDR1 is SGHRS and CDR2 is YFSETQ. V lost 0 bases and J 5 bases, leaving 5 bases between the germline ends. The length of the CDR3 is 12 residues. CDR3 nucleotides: TGCGCCAGCAGCTTGGAGCTGGAGACCCAGTACTTC. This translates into CASSLELETQYF.

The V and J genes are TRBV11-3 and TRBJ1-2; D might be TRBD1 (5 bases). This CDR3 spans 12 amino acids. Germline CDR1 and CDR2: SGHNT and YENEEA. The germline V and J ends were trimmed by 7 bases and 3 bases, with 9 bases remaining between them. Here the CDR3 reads CASNDRDYGYTF. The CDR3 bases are TGTGCCAGCAATGACAGAGACTATGGCTACACCTTC.

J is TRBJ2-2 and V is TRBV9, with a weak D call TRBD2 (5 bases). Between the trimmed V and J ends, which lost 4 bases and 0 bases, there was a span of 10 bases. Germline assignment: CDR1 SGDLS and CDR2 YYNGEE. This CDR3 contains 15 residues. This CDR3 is CASSMRASNTGELFF. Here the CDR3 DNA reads TGTGCCAGCAGCATGAGGGCCTCGAACACCGGGGAGCTGTTTTTT.

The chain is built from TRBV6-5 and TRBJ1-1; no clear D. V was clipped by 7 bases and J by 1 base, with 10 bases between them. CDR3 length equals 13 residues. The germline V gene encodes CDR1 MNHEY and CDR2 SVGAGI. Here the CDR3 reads CASKSGENTEAFF. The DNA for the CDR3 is TGTGCCAGCAAATCCGGGGAGAACACTGAAGCTTTCTTT.

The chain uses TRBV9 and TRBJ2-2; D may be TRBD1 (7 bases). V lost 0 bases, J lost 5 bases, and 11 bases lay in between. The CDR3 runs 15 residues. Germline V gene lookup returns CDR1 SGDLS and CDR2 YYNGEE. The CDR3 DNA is TGTGCCAGCAGCGTAGAATCAGGGGGGACCGGGGAGCTGTTTTTT. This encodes CASSVESGGTGELFF. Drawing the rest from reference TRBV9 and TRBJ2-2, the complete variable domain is DSGVTQTPKHLITATGQRVTLRCSPRSGDLSVYWYQQSLDQGLQFLIQYYNGEERAKGNILERFSAQQFPDLHSELNLSSLELGDSALYFCASSVESGGTGELFFGEGSRLTVL.

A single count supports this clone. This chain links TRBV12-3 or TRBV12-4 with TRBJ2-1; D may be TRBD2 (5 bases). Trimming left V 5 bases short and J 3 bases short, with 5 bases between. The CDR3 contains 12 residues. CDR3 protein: CASSTSYNEQFF. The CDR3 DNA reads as TGTGCCAGCAGTACTAGCTACAATGAGCAGTTCTTC.